The 32 T cell receptor beta chains in this list originate from one sample, sequenced in a study of response to subunit inactivated influenza vaccine. Using its own MiXCR run on the RT-PCR reads, TCRdb lists one record per CDR3 protein. The sample shows roughly 760,000 distinct CDR3 sequences, 21% of them seen only once. The sequenced sample was PBMCs from blood, obtained 5 to 6 days after vaccination. The receptors stem from a man aged 45 to 65 who received an inactivated influenza vaccine.

J is TRBJ1-3 and V is TRBV5-1, with D unresolved. CDR3 size: 16 residues. The germline V and J ends were trimmed by 0 bases and 4 bases, with 14 bases remaining between them. The germline gives CDR1 SGHRS, CDR2 YFSETQ. This CDR3 is CASSLEGPGGGNTIYF. The CDR3 coding sequence is TGCGCCAGCAGCTTGGAGGGCCCAGGCGGAGGAAACACCATATATTTT. The full variable domain, its missing parts supplied by reference TRBV5-1 and TRBJ1-3, is KAGVTQTPRYLIKTRGQQVTLSCSPISGHRSVSWYQQTPGQGLQFLFEYFSETQRNKGNFPGRFSGRQFSNSRSEMNVSTLELGDSALYLCASSLEGPGGGNTIYFGEGSWLTVV.

V is TRBV5-1 and J is TRBJ2-7, with 9 bases lining up with TRBD2. The CDR3 is made up of 15 amino acids. In germline, CDR1 is SGHRS, CDR2 YFSETQ. The trim removed 0 bases at V and 6 bases at J, leaving 7 bases unmatched. The CDR3 bases are TGCGCCAGCAGCTTGGAGATAGCGGGGGCCTCCGAGCAGTACTTC. Amino acid sequence: CASSLEIAGASEQYF.

The V and J genes are TRBV7-2 and TRBJ2-1; 8 bases are a match to TRBD2. The ends lost 5 bases at V and 8 bases at J; junction bases unmatched: 14. The CDR3 runs 16 residues. Germline CDR1 and CDR2: SGHTA and FQGNSA. Here the CDR3 DNA reads TGTGCCAGCAGCGCCTTAGGAAGCGGGAGATCACATGAGCAGTTCTTC. Its protein is CASSALGSGRSHEQFF.

The chain uses TRBV10-1 and TRBJ2-1, with D uncertain. The CDR3 length is 14 residues. Germline values: CDR1 WNHNN, CDR2 SYGVQD (reference sequence). Trimming removed 0 bases at V and 9 bases at J, with 12 bases between. This CDR3 is CASSESGLDFEQFF. As DNA, the CDR3 is TGCGCCAGCAGTGAGTCAGGGCTAGACTTTGAGCAGTTCTTC.

This clonotype occurred a few times. The V call is TRBV5-6, the J call TRBJ2-7, with D perhaps matching TRBD2 (6 bases). The germline gives CDR1 SGHDT, CDR2 YYEEEE. The V end was cut by 2 bases, the J end by 0 bases, with 21 bases between. The CDR3 spans 18 residues. The CDR3 loop is CASSFQTRRTTSSYEQYF. CDR3 in DNA: TGTGCCAGCAGCTTCCAGACAAGGAGAACGACTAGCTCCTACGAGCAGTACTTC.

As for this clonotype: Mismatch with germline at one junction end may stem from a read error. The V gene is TRBV12-3 or TRBV12-4, the J gene TRBJ2-7, with 9 bases that match TRBD2. This CDR3 has 18 amino acids. This chain's CDR3 is CARSFSEHSGGGSYEQYF. CDR3 DNA: TGTGCCCGCAGTTTTTCCGAACATAGCGGGGGAGGCTCCTACGAGCAGTACTTC.

The chain employs TRBV12-3 or TRBV12-4 and TRBJ2-1; possibly TRBD1 for D (7 bases). Trimming removed 8 bases from V and 4 bases from J, with 18 bases in between. The CDR3 is 15 amino acids. DNA of the CDR3: TGTGCCAGCTCTAGCGAGGGGGCGGGATACAATGAGCAGTTCTTC. Translation: CASSSEGAGYNEQFF.

This clonotype showed up just a few times. The chain uses TRBV20-1 and TRBJ2-1, with D possibly matching TRBD2 (7 bases). This CDR3 comprises 15 residues. The V end lost 0 bases, the J end lost 4 bases, and 13 bases lay between the germline ends. Germline V gives CDR1 DFQATT, CDR2 SNEGSKA (reference sequence). The CDR3 region is CSAREGGAGYNEQFF. The CDR3 bases are TGCAGTGCTAGAGAGGGGGGGGCTGGTTACAATGAGCAGTTCTTC.

The J gene is TRBJ2-7, the V gene TRBV5-1; D gene ambiguous. V dropped 5 bases and J dropped 2 bases, with 17 bases sitting between them. The CDR3 loop spans 15 amino acids. Germline loops: CDR1 SGHRS, CDR2 YFSETQ. DNA of the CDR3: TGCGCCAGCAGTCCGAGTGGGGAAGAGACCTACGAGCAGTACTTC. It translates to CASSPSGEETYEQYF.

The V gene is TRBV12-3 or TRBV12-4, the J gene TRBJ1-5; D call uncertain. CDR3 length: 14 amino acids. V was pared by 6 bases and J by 4 bases, with 13 bases between. CDR3 nucleotides: TGTGCCAGCAGCCCCCGGCAGGCGAATCAGCCCCAGCATTTT. It yields the protein CASSPRQANQPQHF.

Comments on this clonotype: One end of the junction varies from germline; a read error may be responsible. This chain joins TRBV7-2 and TRBJ2-7; 10 bases line up with TRBD2. The CDR3 has 13 amino acids. The germline gives CDR1 SGHTA, CDR2 FQGNSA. The CDR3 here is CASSVAGGDEQYF. The CDR3 DNA sequence: TGTGCCAGCAGCGTAGCGGGGGGCGACGAGCAGTACTTC.

The chain uses TRBV7-9 and TRBJ2-1; D is unresolved. Looked up from germline, CDR1 is SEHNR and CDR2 is FQNEAQ (reference sequence). Between the trimmed V and J ends, which lost 2 bases and 6 bases, there was a span of 8 bases. The CDR3 spans 13 residues. In DNA, the CDR3 is TGTGCCAGCAGCTTACAATCGGGCAATGAGCAGTTCTTC. Translated: CASSLQSGNEQFF.

The rearrangement joins TRBV14 to TRBJ2-2; 11 bases are shared with TRBD2. The CDR3 runs to 14 residues. V was pared by 6 bases and J by 4 bases, with 1 base of the junction left unmatched. Germline CDR1 and CDR2: SGHDN and FVKESK. CDR3 in DNA: TGTGCCAGCAGTACTAGCGGGAGCACCGGGGAGCTGTTTTTT. Amino acid sequence: CASSTSGSTGELFF. The full variable domain, with the rest looked up from reference TRBV14 and TRBJ2-2, is EAGVTQFPSHSVIEKGQTVTLRCDPISGHDNLYWYRRVMGKEIKFLLHFVKESKQDESGMPNNRFLAERTGGTYSTLKVQPAELEDSGVYFCASSTSGSTGELFFGEGSRLTVL.

V gene TRBV20-1 combines with J gene TRBJ2-3; the match to TRBD2 covers 13 bases. Germline V gene data show CDR1 as DFQATT and CDR2 as SNEGSKA (reference sequence). The CDR3 runs 14 residues. V dropped 5 bases and J dropped 10; count of bases not matched to a gene: 9. Here the CDR3 DNA reads TGCAGTGCTTCCCCCGGGACTAGCGGGGCTGCGCAGTATTTT. This encodes CSASPGTSGAAQYF.

The rearrangement joins TRBV16 to TRBJ1-1; D is uncertain. Trimming pared 2 bases from V and 5 bases from J, leaving 18 bases between. The CDR3 has 16 residues. Germline V gene sequence: CDR1 KGHSY, CDR2 FQNENV. The CDR3 is CASSQARPKAGTEAFF. The CDR3, as DNA: TGTGCCAGCAGCCAAGCCCGACCTAAAGCCGGGACTGAAGCTTTCTTT.

This chain connects TRBV7-6 to TRBJ2-1; the D is unclear. V lost 5 bases and J 5 bases, leaving 7 bases between the germline ends. CDR1 is SGHVS and CDR2 is FNYEAQ in the germline V gene. The CDR3 extends over 12 amino acids. The CDR3 loop is CASSKSHNEQFF. The CDR3 bases are TGTGCCAGCAGCAAGAGCCACAATGAGCAGTTCTTC.

This clonotype was seen ten or more times. J is TRBJ2-1 and V is TRBV5-1; weak D call: TRBD1 (5 bases). The CDR3 totals 16 residues. Trimming removed 4 bases at V and 0 bases at J, with 14 bases between. Germline loops: CDR1 SGHRS, CDR2 YFSETQ. The DNA for the CDR3 is TGCGCCAGCAGCCTAGGGGTTCCTAGCTCCTACAATGAGCAGTTCTTC. Its translation: CASSLGVPSSYNEQFF.

This clonotype came up a few times. DNA for the CDR3: TGTGCCAGCAGCCAACCAACGGGGATTTACGAGCAGTACTTC. Residues: CASSQPTGIYEQYF. The V gene is TRBV4-2, the J gene TRBJ2-7; tentatively, D is TRBD2 (5 bases). The germline V and J ends were trimmed by 2 bases and 4 bases, with 12 bases remaining between them. The CDR3 is 14 amino acids. Germline V lookup: CDR1 LGHNA, CDR2 YNFKEQ.

J is TRBJ2-1 and V is TRBV29-1; D may be TRBD2 (6 bases). Trimming shortened V by 0 bases and J by 4 bases, and 16 bases separated the two germline ends. The CDR3 contains 16 residues. Germline V gene data show CDR1 as SQVTM and CDR2 as ANQGSEA. The CDR3 protein is CSVEDPRETHYNEQFF. The CDR3 DNA sequence: TGCAGCGTTGAAGATCCCCGGGAGACCCATTACAATGAGCAGTTCTTC.

The chain uses TRBV5-4 and TRBJ1-1; D is possibly TRBD1 (5 bases). Trimming shortened V by 0 bases and J by 4 bases, and 13 bases separated the two germline ends. Per the germline V gene, CDR1 is SGHNT and CDR2 is YYREEE (reference sequence). The CDR3 totals 15 residues. The CDR3: CASSLERARGTEAFF. The CDR3 DNA is TGTGCCAGCAGCTTGGAGCGGGCAAGGGGCACTGAAGCTTTCTTT.

This sequence joins TRBV7-2 and TRBJ1-1; a possible D gene is TRBD1 (5 bases). This CDR3 spans 14 amino acids. Trimming removed 8 bases from V and 2 bases from J, with 15 bases in between. Germline lookup yields CDR1 SGHTA and CDR2 FQGNSA. CDR3 nucleotide sequence: TGTGCCAGCGCCAAAGGCAGGACAAACACTGAAGCTTTCTTT. Protein: CASAKGRTNTEAFF.

This chain links TRBV24-1 with TRBJ2-2; D is unclear. Germline CDR1 reads KGHDR; CDR2 reads SFDVKD. V was trimmed by 2 bases and J by 6 bases, leaving 18 bases between them. The CDR3 loop spans 17 amino acids. This chain's CDR3 is CATSDYIGGERAGELFF. CDR3 bases: TGTGCCACCAGTGATTACATCGGTGGGGAAAGGGCCGGGGAGCTGTTTTTT.

The genes are TRBV9 and TRBJ2-2, with D perhaps TRBD1 (6 bases). The CDR3 runs 13 residues. V was shortened by 7 bases and J by 4 bases, with 11 bases between the two germline ends. Germline CDR1 and CDR2: SGDLS and YYNGEE. In nucleotides, the CDR3 is TGTGCCAGCCTAGGGGGATCCACCGGGGAGCTGTTTTTT. Translating gives CASLGGSTGELFF.

This clonotype was observed many times. This chain joins TRBV7-9 and TRBJ2-6; D is unclear. V gave up 1 base and J gave up 0 bases, with 4 bases separating them. The CDR3 has 15 residues. Germline loops: CDR1 SEHNR, CDR2 FQNEAQ (reference sequence). CDR3 region: CASSLGNSGANVLTF. The CDR3 DNA sequence: TGTGCCAGCAGCTTAGGGAACTCTGGGGCCAACGTCCTGACTTTC.

CDR3 in amino acids: CASSYGQGAYWEQYF. In DNA form, the CDR3 reads TGTGCCAGCAGTTATGGGCAGGGGGCCTATTGGGAGCAGTACTTC. This chain links TRBV6-5 with TRBJ2-7; TRBD1 aligns across 8 bases. This CDR3 spans 15 amino acids. The germline gives CDR1 MNHEY, CDR2 SVGAGI. With 3 bases clipped from V and 7 bases from J, the junction kept 11 bases outside the gene matches.

The rearrangement joins TRBV7-2 to TRBJ1-2; maybe TRBD1 (6 bases). CDR1 and CDR2 (germline): SGHTA, FQGNSA. CDR3 length: 14 amino acids. Trimming left V 2 bases short and J 3 bases short, with 10 bases between. CDR3 region: CASSLSSGDYGYTF. The CDR3 DNA reads TGTGCCAGCAGCTTAAGTTCAGGGGACTATGGCTACACCTTC.

This chain links TRBV28 with TRBJ1-2, with D tentatively TRBD1 (5 bases). V lost 5 bases, J lost 4 bases, and 11 bases lay in between. CDR3 length: 13 amino acids. The V gene's germline CDR1 is MDHEN and CDR2 SYDVKM. The CDR3, as DNA: TGTGCCAGCAGTCGGGGACCGGTCTATGGCTACACCTTC. It specifies CASSRGPVYGYTF.

Comments on this clonotype: One junction end disagrees with the germline gene, perhaps due to a read error. The chain has TRBV5-1 and TRBJ2-5; tentatively, D is TRBD1 (6 bases). This CDR3 spans 13 amino acids. CDR1 SGHRS and CDR2 YFSETQ come from the germline V gene. CDR3 loop: CASSLGQVETQSF. Written as DNA, the CDR3 is TGCGCCAGCAGCTTGGGACAGGTCGAGACCCAGTCCTTC.

This clonotype was seen only a few times. This chain joins TRBV28 and TRBJ1-5; TRBD1 agrees at 9 bases. Germline V gene sequence: CDR1 MDHEN, CDR2 SYDVKM. V lost 4 bases to trimming and J lost 5 bases; unmatched junction nucleotides: 6. The CDR3 has 15 amino acids. For the CDR3, the DNA is TGTGCCAGCAGTTCCATGGACAGGGGACATCAGCCCCAGCATTTT. This translates into CASSSMDRGHQPQHF. The full variable domain, its missing parts supplied by reference TRBV28 and TRBJ1-5, is DVKVTQSSRYLVKRTGEKVFLECVQDMDHENMFWYRQDPGLGLRLIYFSYDVKMKEKGDIPEGYSVSREKKERFSLILESASTNQTSMYLCASSSMDRGHQPQHFGDGTRLSIL.

This clonotype appeared many times. At one end, the junction sequence differs from germline, possibly due to a read error. V is TRBV5-1 and J is TRBJ1-1; the D gene is possibly TRBD1 (6 bases). Germline CDR1 reads SGHRS; CDR2 reads YFSETQ. This CDR3 is built from 13 residues. CDR3 sequence reads: CASSLGGSTEAFF. The CDR3 region has the DNA TGTGCCAGCAGCTTAGGGGGGAGCACTGAAGCTTTCTTT.

This clonotype was counted between two and nine times. The chain joins TRBV10-2 to TRBJ2-5; D is ambiguous. CDR3 length equals 15 residues. Germline-derived CDR1 and CDR2 are WSHSY and SAAADI. Trimming removed 0 bases at V and 1 base at J, with 9 bases between. As DNA, the CDR3 is TGCGCCAGCAGTGAGTCACGCGGAGTCCAAGAGACCCAGTACTTC. Protein: CASSESRGVQETQYF.

This clonotype was seen once. The rearrangement links TRBV10-3 to TRBJ2-3; 11 nucleotides line up with TRBD2. V lost 11 bases, J lost 0 bases, and 4 bases stayed unmatched. Germline lookup yields CDR1 ENHRY and CDR2 SYGVKD. The CDR3 is 14 residues long. The CDR3 DNA is TGTGCCGCCTGGACTAGCGGGAGCACAGATACGCAGTATTTT. Its translation: CAAWTSGSTDTQYF.